A selection of T cell receptor beta chains follows, all from one sample in a study of cytomegalovirus exposure and HLA in healthy donors. Profiling relied on immunoSEQ multiplex PCR, and the TCRdb table lists in-frame clones only, not all of them. This table has about 120,000 clones, roughly 80% appearing once. The sequencing input was PBMCs. The source is a man aged 60-69 years in good health and CMV-seropositive. Both conserved end residues are part of each CDR3. Each record gives: D gene, clone size, J gene, V gene, CDR3 DNA, CDR3 protein. The D gene is left open where the match is weak. Clone size, where shown, is once, few, many, or a class for clones that have expanded.

>.|.|TRBJ2-1|TRBV11-3
TGTGCCAGCAGCTTAGGAACGGAGGTCTGGGAGCAGTTCTTC
CASSLGTEVWEQFF
>.|.|TRBJ1-2|TRBV21-1
TGTGCCAGCAGCAAAGTCTTGGAAGCGACAGGGGAGCGTGGCTACACCTTC
CASSKVLEATGERGYTF
>.|.|TRBJ1-1|TRBV19
TGTGCCAGTAGTATTAGGCAGGGGTCGGCTTTCTTT
CASSIRQGSAFF
>.|.|TRBJ2-7|TRBV6-6
TGTGCCAGCAGTTGGGGCTCCGGGAGCCCCCACGAGCAGTACTTC
CASSWGSGSPHEQYF
>.|few|TRBJ2-7|TRBV6-5
TGTGCCAGCAGTGGCCTGAGGTCCCCGTCCTACGAGCAGTACTTC
CASSGLRSPSYEQYF
>TRBD2|.|TRBJ2-1|TRBV27
TGTGCCAGCAGTTTAACCGGGACTAGCGTTATCAATGAGCAGTTCTTC
CASSLTGTSVINEQFF
>.|.|TRBJ2-7|TRBV9
TGTGCCAGCAGCGTAGGTACAGGGCCGAACTACGAGCAGTACTTC
CASSVGTGPNYEQYF
>.|.|TRBJ2-7|TRBV29-1
TGCAGCGTTGAGACAGCCCGGACCGACGAGCAGTACTTC
CSVETARTDEQYF
>.|few|TRBJ1-2|TRBV19
TGTGCCAGTAGTCTCGACAGGAACAGTAGATACACCTTC
CASSLDRNSRYTF
>TRBD1|.|TRBJ2-2|TRBV19
TGTGCCAGTAGTGGGGGCGTGCGACAGGGCTATACCGGGGAGCTGTTTTTT
CASSGGVRQGYTGELFF
>.|.|TRBJ2-1|TRBV12-5
TGTGCTAGCCATCGGGAGACAGCCAGAGAGCAGTTCTTC
CASHRETAREQFF
>.|.|TRBJ1-2|TRBV28
TGTGCCAGCAGACCTCCCGGGACAAATGGCTACACCTTC
CASRPPGTNGYTF
>TRBD2|.|TRBJ2-7|TRBV19
TGTGCCAGTAGTCCCCGGGGGGGCGGATATGACTACGAGCAGTACTTC
CASSPRGGGYDYEQYF
>TRBD2|few|TRBJ2-1|TRBV5-1
TGCGCCAGCAGCTTGACTAGCGTACCAACTTACAATGAGCAGTTCTTC
CASSLTSVPTYNEQFF
>.|few|TRBJ1-1|TRBV19
TGTGCCAGTAGTATTCTACAGGGTAACACTGAAGCTTTCTTT
CASSILQGNTEAFF
>.|.|TRBJ1-2|TRBV29-1
TGCAGCGTCCCCGGGGGGGGGAGCTACACCTTC
CSVPGGGSYTF
>TRBD2|.|TRBJ2-7|TRBV13
TGTGCCAGCAGCTCCGGGACTAGCGGTACCTACGAGCAGTACTTC
CASSSGTSGTYEQYF
>.|few|TRBJ2-3|TRBV5-1
TGCGCCAGCAGCTTGTACCGGGATACGCAGTATTTT
CASSLYRDTQYF
>.|few|TRBJ2-3|TRBV13
TGTGCCAGCAGCTTAGTATCCTACAGGACCCTTGGCGGTACGCAGTATTTT
CASSLVSYRTLGGTQYF
>TRBD1|once|TRBJ1-2|TRBV11-2
TGTGCCAGCAGCTTCAACCGGGACAGCGCCTATGGCTACACCTTC
CASSFNRDSAYGYTF
>.|.|TRBJ1-5|TRBV6-1
TGTGCCAGCAGGACCGGACACAATAGCAATCAGCCCCAGCATTTT
CASRTGHNSNQPQHF
>TRBD1|few|TRBJ2-7|TRBV9
TGTGCCAGCAGCGAAGGGACAGGGGTAATTGGCGAGCAGTACTTC
CASSEGTGVIGEQYF
>TRBD2|.|TRBJ2-5|TRBV5-1
TGCGCCAGCAGCCCCTTTGAGCGGGGGGGCAAAGAGACCCAGTACTTC
CASSPFERGGKETQYF
>.|.|TRBJ1-1|TRBV2
TGTGCCAGCAGTGAAGCGCCAGGGCCAGATGAAGCTTTCTTT
CASSEAPGPDEAFF
>.|.|TRBJ2-5|TRBV6-5
TGTGCCAGCAGTTACTTGCCTAGCCTTCAAGAGACCCAGTACTTC
CASSYLPSLQETQYF
>TRBD1|.|TRBJ2-5|TRBV27
TGTGCCAGCAGTCCCCGGACAGGGAAAGAGACCCAGTACTTC
CASSPRTGKETQYF
>.|few|TRBJ1-2|TRBV7-8
TGTGCCAGCAGCTTAGTAGGAGGGTGGAACTATGGCTACACCTTC
CASSLVGGWNYGYTF
>TRBD2|.|TRBJ2-1|TRBV13
TGTGCCAGCAGCTTAAGCCGGACTAGAGGTAGTGGTGAGCAGTTCTTC
CASSLSRTRGSGEQFF
>.|.|TRBJ1-4|TRBV19
TGTGCCAGTAGCACCCGGGGGGTAAGGAATGAAAAACTGTTTTTT
CASSTRGVRNEKLFF
>.|.|TRBJ2-5|TRBV6-5
TGTGCCAGCAGTTACGGGGGGTTCGAGACCCAGTACTTC
CASSYGGFETQYF
>.|.|TRBJ1-2|TRBV19
TGTGCCAGTAGGGAGGACTATGGCTACACCTTC
CASREDYGYTF
>.|.|TRBJ2-2|TRBV6-6
TGTGCCAGCAGTTTCGGTTCCGGGGAGCTGTTTTTT
CASSFGSGELFF
>.|few|TRBJ1-6|TRBV6-5
TGTGCCAGCAGTGAGACAGCCACCTCACCCCTCCACTTT
CASSETATSPLHF
>TRBD1|.|TRBJ2-7|TRBV11-2
TGTGCCAGCAGCTCCCGGGACAGGGTAATATTGGATTACGAGCAGTACTTC
CASSSRDRVILDYEQYF
>.|.|TRBJ1-2|TRBV12-5
TGTGCTAGTGGGGCTCAGGGGTTTACTAACTATGGCTACACCTTC
CASGAQGFTNYGYTF
>.|.|TRBJ1-5|TRBV7-2
TGTGCCAGCAGCTTAGGAGGCGTCAGGGTGGATCAGCCCCAGCATTTT
CASSLGGVRVDQPQHF
>.|.|TRBJ2-2|TRBV30
TGTGCCTGGAGTCCATTCGACTCCGGGGAGCTGTTTTTT
CAWSPFDSGELFF
>.|.|TRBJ1-1|TRBV2
TGTGCCAGCAGTGGGGGACACATGAACACTGAAGCTTTCTTT
CASSGGHMNTEAFF
>TRBD1|.|TRBJ1-2|TRBV19
TGTGCCAGTACGACCGGCCGGGACAGGGCTTCTGGCTACACCTTC
CASTTGRDRASGYTF
>TRBD2|.|TRBJ2-3|TRBV11-2
TGTGCCAGCAGCTTTAGCGGGAATTCAGATACGCAGTATTTT
CASSFSGNSDTQYF
>.|.|TRBJ1-4|TRBV6-1
TGTGCCAGCAGTGAAGCCTACAGACGGGAGGAAAAACTGTTTTTT
CASSEAYRREEKLFF
>.|.|TRBJ1-5|TRBV9
TGTGCCAGCAGCGCCTATGGGACTGGAGGTGAGGAGCCCCAGCATTTT
CASSAYGTGGEEPQHF
>.|.|TRBJ1-1|TRBV5-1
TGCGCCAGCAGCTTGGATCAGGTTGGGTCAATGAACACTGAAGCTTTCTTT
CASSLDQVGSMNTEAFF
>TRBD2|.|TRBJ2-1|TRBV7-9
TGTGCCAGCAGCCCACGCGGGGGAAGTGAGCAGTTCTTC
CASSPRGGSEQFF
>.|.|TRBJ1-1|TRBV5-1
TGCGCCAGCAGCTTGGAAGGGGGCACTGAAGCTTTCTTT
CASSLEGGTEAFF
>TRBD1|few|TRBJ1-1|TRBV18
TGTGCCAGCGCACGGACAGGGGATTTGAAAGATAACACTGAAGCTTTCTTT
CASARTGDLKDNTEAFF
>.|few|TRBJ2-3|TRBV5-1
TGCGCCAGCAGCTTGGACCCCAGGGACACAGATACGCAGTATTTT
CASSLDPRDTDTQYF
>.|.|TRBJ2-7|TRBV12-2
TGTGCAAGTCGCTTTGGGACTAGCGGTCCGTCCTACGAGCAGTACTTC
CASRFGTSGPSYEQYF